A single sample gave rise to the 8 T cell receptor beta chains below, sequenced in a study of blood T cell repertoires in COVID-19. Sequenced by immunoSEQ multiplex PCR; TCRdb stores in-frame clones only, minus some. The sample lists over 75,000 clones; 90% were seen once. Sequenced sample: peripheral blood. Every receptor here comes from a man in his fifties or sixties with acute or convalescent COVID-19.

The chain links TRBV19 to TRBJ1-4; maybe TRBD1 (6 bases). V shed 8 bases and J shed 8 bases, with 18 bases lying between them. CDR3 size: 14 residues. Per germline, CDR1 LNHDA and CDR2 SQIVND (reference sequence). CDR3 loop: CASENQGRQEKLFF. As DNA, the CDR3 is TGTGCCAGTGAAAATCAGGGGAGACAGGAAAAACTGTTTTTT.

V usage is TRBV21-1 and J usage is TRBJ2-7; the tabulated D call, TRBD2, remains unverified against the DNA. TRBV21-1 is noted as a pseudogene. The CDR3 sequence is 17 residues long. CDR3 nucleotides: TGTGCCAGCAGCAAAGCCGGGACTAGCGGGACTCCGTACGAGCAGTACTTC. This encodes CASSKAGTSGTPYEQYF.

The V and J genes are TRBV15 and TRBJ1-2, with TRBD1 as a possible D gene (6 bases). CDR3 size: 17 residues. V was clipped by 0 bases and J by 8 bases, with 22 bases between them. Germline assignment: CDR1 LNHNV and CDR2 YYDKDF (reference sequence). CDR3 sequence reads: CATSREFGGGGQKGYTF. As DNA, the CDR3 is TGTGCCACCAGCAGAGAGTTCGGCGGGGGGGGACAAAAGGGCTACACCTTC.

This clone was detected a few times. The rearrangement uses TRBV3-1 (or the pseudogene TRBV3-2) and TRBJ2-7; 10 nucleotides agree with TRBD2. CDR3 size: 14 residues. Unmatched junction bases numbered 5, after V lost 6 bases and J lost 3 bases. Per germline, CDR1 LGHDT and CDR2 YNNKEL (reference sequence). The CDR3 spells CASSRTSGNYEQYF. Here the CDR3 DNA reads TGTGCCAGCAGTCGGACTAGCGGAAACTACGAGCAGTACTTC.

This clone was observed a handful of times. V usage is TRBV19 and J usage is TRBJ1-1; 9 nucleotides line up with TRBD1. From germline, CDR1 is LNHDA and CDR2 SQIVND (reference sequence). With V trimmed by 5 bases and J by 3 bases, 4 bases remained unmatched. CDR3 length: 14 residues. The CDR3 sequence is CASSFRDRDTEAFF. As DNA, the CDR3 is TGTGCCAGTAGTTTCCGGGACAGGGACACTGAAGCTTTCTTT.

The chain is built from TRBV5-1 and TRBJ2-3; TRBD2 might be the D (5 bases). Germline assignment: CDR1 SGHRS and CDR2 YFSETQ. The CDR3 has 14 residues. V was cut by 4 bases and J by 4 bases, with 13 bases left in between. This chain's CDR3 is CASSPITSADTQYF. CDR3 nucleotide sequence: TGCGCCAGCAGCCCAATAACTAGTGCAGATACGCAGTATTTT.

The chain carries TRBV6-6 and TRBJ2-2; 9 bases are a match to TRBD2. The CDR3 sequence is 17 residues long. J gave up 5 bases and V 5 bases, and 12 bases lay outside the gene matches. Germline loops: CDR1 MNHNY, CDR2 SVGAGI (reference sequence). For the CDR3, the DNA is TGTGCCAGCAGTCATAGCAGGCGGGAGGGTGGGACCGGGGAGCTGTTTTTT. The encoded protein is CASSHSRREGGTGELFF.

This chain connects TRBV24-1 to TRBJ1-1, with 9 nucleotides matching TRBD1. Germline V lookup: CDR1 KGHDR, CDR2 SFDVKD. V lost 7 bases and J lost 5; bases outside the gene matches: 10. The CDR3 covers 15 residues. CDR3 bases: TGTGCCACCAGCCCTGGCTCCGGGACAGGGACTGAAGCTTTCTTT. This sequence encodes CATSPGSGTGTEAFF.